Listed below are T cell receptor beta chains from one sample, sequenced in a study of identical twins. From the 5' RACE reads, TCRdb called clonotypes with MiXCR, one entry per CDR3 protein. The sample holds hundreds of thousands of distinct CDR3 sequences, roughly 18% seen once. The sample was also reused in another study, on T cells expressing NK-cell markers.

Sequenced: PBMCs. These TCRs come from a woman between 18 and 29 years old in good health. Each CDR3 is given with its conserved first and last residue. D genes are given only for firm matches. Expanded clones are given a class, and other clones once, few, many or no size at all.

cdr3_nt: TGTGCCAGCAGCGTAGCAGAGGCGGGGTACGAGCAGTACTTC
cdr3_aa: CASSVAEAGYEQYF
d_call: NA
clone_size: NA
cdr3_length: 14
j_call: TRBJ2-7
v_call: TRBV9

cdr3_nt: TGCGCCAGCAGCCTTCTAACAGGGGAGGGCCCAGAAAAACTGTTTTTT
cdr3_aa: CASSLLTGEGPEKLFF
d_call: TRBD1
clone_size: NA
cdr3_length: 16
j_call: TRBJ1-4
v_call: TRBV4-3

cdr3_nt: TGTGCCAGCAGGGGGACAGGGGCCAACAATGAGCAGTTCTTC
cdr3_aa: CASRGTGANNEQFF
d_call: TRBD1
clone_size: few
cdr3_length: 14
j_call: TRBJ2-1
v_call: TRBV7-2

cdr3_nt: TGCAGCGTTGATCCAACTGTTACCTACAATGAGCAGTTCTTC
cdr3_aa: CSVDPTVTYNEQFF
d_call: NA
clone_size: NA
cdr3_length: 14
j_call: TRBJ2-1
v_call: TRBV29-1

cdr3_nt: TGTGCCAGCAGTTTCGGGGAGAACACCGGGGAGCTGTTTTTT
cdr3_aa: CASSFGENTGELFF
d_call: NA
clone_size: few
cdr3_length: 14
j_call: TRBJ2-2
v_call: TRBV12-3/TRBV12-4

cdr3_nt: TGTGCCAGCAGCTTAACACAGTTGAAAGAGACCCAGTACTTC
cdr3_aa: CASSLTQLKETQYF
d_call: NA
clone_size: few
cdr3_length: 14
j_call: TRBJ2-5
v_call: TRBV7-9

cdr3_nt: TGCAGTGCCGCACGAACCTACAATGAGCAGTTCTTC
cdr3_aa: CSAARTYNEQFF
d_call: NA
clone_size: few
cdr3_length: 12
j_call: TRBJ2-1
v_call: TRBV20-1

cdr3_nt: TGCAGCGTTGGACAGGCCACCGGGGAGCTGTTTTTT
cdr3_aa: CSVGQATGELFF
d_call: NA
clone_size: NA
cdr3_length: 12
j_call: TRBJ2-2
v_call: TRBV29-1

cdr3_nt: TGTGCCAGCAATCGTCAGGGTGGCACTAATGAAAAACTGGTTTTT
cdr3_aa: CASNRQGGTNEKLVF
d_call: NA
clone_size: NA
cdr3_length: 15
j_call: TRBJ1-4
v_call: TRBV25-1

cdr3_nt: TGTGCCAGCAGTTCCTCCGGGACAGGCGACACTAACTATGGCTACACCTTC
cdr3_aa: CASSSSGTGDTNYGYTF
d_call: TRBD1
clone_size: NA
cdr3_length: 17
j_call: TRBJ1-2
v_call: TRBV27

cdr3_nt: TGTGCCAGCAGTTACGGGCGGGAGAGCTCCTACGAGCAGTACTTC
cdr3_aa: CASSYGRESSYEQYF
d_call: TRBD2
clone_size: NA
cdr3_length: 15
j_call: TRBJ2-7
v_call: TRBV6-5

cdr3_nt: TGTGCCAGCAGCATGTTCGGACTAGCGGACAGCACAGATACGCAGTATTTT
cdr3_aa: CASSMFGLADSTDTQYF
d_call: TRBD2
clone_size: few
cdr3_length: 17
j_call: TRBJ2-3
v_call: TRBV14

cdr3_nt: TGCAGTGTCCTCCTCGTGGGGTTAGGGGGAAAACTGTTTTTT
cdr3_aa: CSVLLVGLGGKLFF
d_call: NA
clone_size: NA
cdr3_length: 14
j_call: TRBJ1-4
v_call: TRBV20-1

cdr3_nt: TGTGCCAGCGGGGGGGGGAGCTCCTATAATTCACCCCTCCACTTT
cdr3_aa: CASGGGSSYNSPLHF
d_call: NA
clone_size: NA
cdr3_length: 15
j_call: TRBJ1-6
v_call: TRBV6-1

cdr3_nt: TGCGCCAGCAGCCTGTCCGGGACAGGGGGCTCTGAAGCTTTCTTT
cdr3_aa: CASSLSGTGGSEAFF
d_call: TRBD1
clone_size: NA
cdr3_length: 15
j_call: TRBJ1-1
v_call: TRBV4-1

cdr3_nt: TGTGCCAGCAGTCCCAACCTAGCGGGAGCGGGGACAGATACGCAGTATTTT
cdr3_aa: CASSPNLAGAGTDTQYF
d_call: TRBD2
clone_size: NA
cdr3_length: 17
j_call: TRBJ2-3
v_call: TRBV12-3/TRBV12-4

cdr3_nt: TGCAGTGCTATATACTTAGACAATAGTGAAGCTTTCTTT
cdr3_aa: CSAIYLDNSEAFF
d_call: NA
clone_size: NA
cdr3_length: 13
j_call: TRBJ1-1
v_call: TRBV20-1

cdr3_nt: TGTGCCAGCAGCGACCGTCGCGGCTACTCCTACGAGCAGTACTTC
cdr3_aa: CASSDRRGYSYEQYF
d_call: NA
clone_size: few
cdr3_length: 15
j_call: TRBJ2-7
v_call: TRBV5-6

cdr3_nt: TGCAGTGCCCGTGGACAGGCGCCTTTTGAGCAGTTCTTC
cdr3_aa: CSARGQAPFEQFF
d_call: TRBD1
clone_size: NA
cdr3_length: 13
j_call: TRBJ2-1
v_call: TRBV20-1

cdr3_nt: TGTGCCAGCAGCTCCGCGGCCCGGACAAACTACAATGAGCAGTTCTTC
cdr3_aa: CASSSAARTNYNEQFF
d_call: NA
clone_size: NA
cdr3_length: 16
j_call: TRBJ2-1
v_call: TRBV7-2

cdr3_nt: TGTGCCAGCAGAAAATCGACAGGGGCCGTAAATGAAAAACTGTTTTTT
cdr3_aa: CASRKSTGAVNEKLFF
d_call: TRBD1
clone_size: many
cdr3_length: 16
j_call: TRBJ1-4
v_call: TRBV7-9

cdr3_nt: TGTGCCAGCAGGGACACACAGAGCTATGGCTACACCTTC
cdr3_aa: CASRDTQSYGYTF
d_call: NA
clone_size: NA
cdr3_length: 13
j_call: TRBJ1-2
v_call: TRBV6-6

cdr3_nt: TGTGCCAGCGTATTAGGACTAGCGGGAGGTGGTGAGCAGTTCTTC
cdr3_aa: CASVLGLAGGGEQFF
d_call: TRBD2
clone_size: few
cdr3_length: 15
j_call: TRBJ2-1
v_call: TRBV12-3/TRBV12-4

cdr3_nt: TGTGCCAGCAGCCCACGGGCCCGGGAGTATAACCATGAGCAGTTCTTC
cdr3_aa: CASSPRAREYNHEQFF
d_call: NA
clone_size: NA
cdr3_length: 16
j_call: TRBJ2-1
v_call: TRBV7-2

cdr3_nt: TGTGCCAGCAGCCTATCGTTAGACAGGATTGGTGGCTACACCTTC
cdr3_aa: CASSLSLDRIGGYTF
d_call: NA
clone_size: NA
cdr3_length: 15
j_call: TRBJ1-2
v_call: TRBV3-1

cdr3_nt: TGTGCCAGCAGCTTTGAAGGAAGGGATGGAGAAAAACTGTTTTTT
cdr3_aa: CASSFEGRDGEKLFF
d_call: NA
clone_size: few
cdr3_length: 15
j_call: TRBJ1-4
v_call: TRBV7-9

cdr3_nt: TGTGCCAGCAGTTCTAAGCCCTCCGGCGAGCAGTACTTC
cdr3_aa: CASSSKPSGEQYF
d_call: NA
clone_size: many
cdr3_length: 13
j_call: TRBJ2-7
v_call: TRBV12-3/TRBV12-4

cdr3_nt: TGTGCCATCAGTGACGCAGGGGTGGAGACCCAGTACTTC
cdr3_aa: CAISDAGVETQYF
d_call: NA
clone_size: NA
cdr3_length: 13
j_call: TRBJ2-5
v_call: TRBV10-3

cdr3_nt: TGTGCCAGCAGTGTCGGCATTATCACAGATACGCAGTATTTT
cdr3_aa: CASSVGIITDTQYF
d_call: NA
clone_size: NA
cdr3_length: 14
j_call: TRBJ2-3
v_call: TRBV6-1

cdr3_nt: TGTGCCAGCAGCCAAGAAGGGACGGTCAGTGAGACCCAGTACTTC
cdr3_aa: CASSQEGTVSETQYF
d_call: NA
clone_size: NA
cdr3_length: 15
j_call: TRBJ2-5
v_call: TRBV4-2

cdr3_nt: TGTGCCAGCAGTCCTGGGAGGTGGCAGTTCTTC
cdr3_aa: CASSPGRWQFF
d_call: NA
clone_size: NA
cdr3_length: 11
j_call: TRBJ2-1
v_call: TRBV12-3/TRBV12-4

cdr3_nt: TGTGCCAGCAGCTTAGCGGCGGGTTCTGGAAACACCATATATTTT
cdr3_aa: CASSLAAGSGNTIYF
d_call: NA
clone_size: NA
cdr3_length: 15
j_call: TRBJ1-3
v_call: TRBV13

cdr3_nt: TGCAGCGTTGTCACAGGGGCTGGCTACACCTTC
cdr3_aa: CSVVTGAGYTF
d_call: TRBD1
clone_size: NA
cdr3_length: 11
j_call: TRBJ1-2
v_call: TRBV29-1

cdr3_nt: TGCAGTGCTAGGACTAGCCGTTATAGCACAGATACGCAGTATTTT
cdr3_aa: CSARTSRYSTDTQYF
d_call: TRBD2
clone_size: many
cdr3_length: 15
j_call: TRBJ2-3
v_call: TRBV20-1

cdr3_nt: TGTGCCAGCAGCTCCGACCCCTCAGTTGTGAGCACAGATACGCAGTATTTT
cdr3_aa: CASSSDPSVVSTDTQYF
d_call: NA
clone_size: many
cdr3_length: 17
j_call: TRBJ2-3
v_call: TRBV11-3

cdr3_nt: TGTGCCAGCAGCTTAGTCTCGGGACTTGGCCATGAGCAGTTCTTC
cdr3_aa: CASSLVSGLGHEQFF
d_call: NA
clone_size: NA
cdr3_length: 15
j_call: TRBJ2-1
v_call: TRBV7-2

cdr3_nt: TGCAGTGCACTGGGCGGTGACTCCGGGACCCAGTACTTC
cdr3_aa: CSALGGDSGTQYF
d_call: NA
clone_size: few
cdr3_length: 13
j_call: TRBJ2-5
v_call: TRBV20-1

cdr3_nt: TGCGCCAGCAGCATCGGTACCGGGGAGCTGTTTTTT
cdr3_aa: CASSIGTGELFF
d_call: NA
clone_size: many
cdr3_length: 12
j_call: TRBJ2-2
v_call: TRBV19

cdr3_nt: TGTGCCAGCAGCTTAGTAATGGGCGGAGGAGGCACTGAAGCTTTCTTT
cdr3_aa: CASSLVMGGGGTEAFF
d_call: NA
clone_size: NA
cdr3_length: 16
j_call: TRBJ1-1
v_call: TRBV11-2

cdr3_nt: TGTGCCAGCAGCTTCACACTAGCGGGAACAGAGACCCAGTACTTC
cdr3_aa: CASSFTLAGTETQYF
d_call: TRBD2
clone_size: NA
cdr3_length: 15
j_call: TRBJ2-5
v_call: TRBV7-9

cdr3_nt: TGTGCCAGCAGCTTCAGGACAGGAAGGGCCGGGGAGCTGTTTTTT
cdr3_aa: CASSFRTGRAGELFF
d_call: TRBD1
clone_size: NA
cdr3_length: 15
j_call: TRBJ2-2
v_call: TRBV7-6

cdr3_nt: TGCAGTGCTCAGAAGCGGACCGGGTACAATGAGCAGTTCTTC
cdr3_aa: CSAQKRTGYNEQFF
d_call: NA
clone_size: NA
cdr3_length: 14
j_call: TRBJ2-1
v_call: TRBV20-1

cdr3_nt: TGCAGCGCGTTCGGGGATGGCTACACCTTC
cdr3_aa: CSAFGDGYTF
d_call: NA
clone_size: few
cdr3_length: 10
j_call: TRBJ1-2
v_call: TRBV29-1

cdr3_nt: TGCGCCAGCAGCTTCGGACAATCCGCCGGGGAGCTGTTTTTT
cdr3_aa: CASSFGQSAGELFF
d_call: NA
clone_size: few
cdr3_length: 14
j_call: TRBJ2-2
v_call: TRBV5-1

cdr3_nt: TGCAGTGCTAGAGACCCTAATCAGCCCCAGCATTTT
cdr3_aa: CSARDPNQPQHF
d_call: NA
clone_size: few
cdr3_length: 12
j_call: TRBJ1-5
v_call: TRBV20-1

cdr3_nt: TGTGCCATCAGTGAGTTCGGGACTAGCGAGACCCAAGAGACCCAGTACTTC
cdr3_aa: CAISEFGTSETQETQYF
d_call: TRBD2
clone_size: few
cdr3_length: 17
j_call: TRBJ2-5
v_call: TRBV10-3

cdr3_nt: TGCAGCGTTGGGTCTAGCCGGAGCTCCTACAATGAGCAGTTCTTC
cdr3_aa: CSVGSSRSSYNEQFF
d_call: NA
clone_size: NA
cdr3_length: 15
j_call: TRBJ2-1
v_call: TRBV29-1

cdr3_nt: TGCAGTGCGCGTCCTACGGGACAGGTGAACACTGAAGCTTTCTTT
cdr3_aa: CSARPTGQVNTEAFF
d_call: TRBD1
clone_size: NA
cdr3_length: 15
j_call: TRBJ1-1
v_call: TRBV20-1

cdr3_nt: TGTGCCAGCAGCTTTCAGGGTTACTACGAGCAGTACTTC
cdr3_aa: CASSFQGYYEQYF
d_call: NA
clone_size: NA
cdr3_length: 13
j_call: TRBJ2-7
v_call: TRBV5-5

cdr3_nt: TGTGCCAGCAGTGCCGGGACAGCTCAGCCCCAGCATTTT
cdr3_aa: CASSAGTAQPQHF
d_call: TRBD1
clone_size: NA
cdr3_length: 13
j_call: TRBJ1-5
v_call: TRBV25-1